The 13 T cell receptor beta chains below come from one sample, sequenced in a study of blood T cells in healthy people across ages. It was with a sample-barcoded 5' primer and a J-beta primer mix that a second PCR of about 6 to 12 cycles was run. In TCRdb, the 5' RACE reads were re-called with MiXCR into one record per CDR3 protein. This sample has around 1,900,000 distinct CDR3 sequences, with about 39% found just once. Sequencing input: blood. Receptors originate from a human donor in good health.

For the CDR3, the DNA is TGCGCCAGCAGCCAAGAATCATCGTTTGATGAGCAGTTCTTC. Translation: CASSQESSFDEQFF. The rearrangement uses TRBV4-1 and TRBJ2-1; D gene uncertain. This CDR3 contains 14 residues. The germline V and J ends were trimmed by 0 bases and 8 bases, with 11 bases remaining between them. CDR1 and CDR2 from the germline V gene are MGHRA and YSYEKL.

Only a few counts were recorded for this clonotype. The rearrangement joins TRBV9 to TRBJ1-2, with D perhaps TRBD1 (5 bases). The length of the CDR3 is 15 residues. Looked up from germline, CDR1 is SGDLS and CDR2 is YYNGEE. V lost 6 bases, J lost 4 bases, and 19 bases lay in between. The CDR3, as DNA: TGTGCCAGCACCTCCATTTCCGGGACGGCCTATGGCTACACCTTC. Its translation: CASTSISGTAYGYTF.

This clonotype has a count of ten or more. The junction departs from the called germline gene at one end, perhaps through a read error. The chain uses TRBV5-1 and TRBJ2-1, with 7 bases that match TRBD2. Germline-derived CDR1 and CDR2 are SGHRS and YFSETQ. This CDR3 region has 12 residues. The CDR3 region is CASSLELAEQFF. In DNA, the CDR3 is TGTGCCAGCAGCCTCGAACTAGCGGAGCAGTTCTTC.

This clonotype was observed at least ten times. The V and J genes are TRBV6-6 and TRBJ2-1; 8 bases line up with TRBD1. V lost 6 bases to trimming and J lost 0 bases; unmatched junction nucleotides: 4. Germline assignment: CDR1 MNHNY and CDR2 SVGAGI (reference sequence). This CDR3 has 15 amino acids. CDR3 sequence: CASRTGAPSYNEQFF. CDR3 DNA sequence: TGTGCCAGCAGGACAGGGGCCCCCTCCTACAATGAGCAGTTCTTC.

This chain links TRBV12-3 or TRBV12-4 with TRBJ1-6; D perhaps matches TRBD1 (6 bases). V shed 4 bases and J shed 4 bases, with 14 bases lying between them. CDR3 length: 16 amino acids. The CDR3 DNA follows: TGTGCCAGCAGTTCAATACAGGGAATATATAATTCACCCCTCCACTTT. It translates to CASSSIQGIYNSPLHF.

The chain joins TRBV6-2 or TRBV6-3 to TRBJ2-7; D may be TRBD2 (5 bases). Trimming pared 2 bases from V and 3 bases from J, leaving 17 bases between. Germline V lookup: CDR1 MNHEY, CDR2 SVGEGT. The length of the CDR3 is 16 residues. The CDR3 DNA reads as TGTGCCAGCAGTTACCCGAATTCCCGGACTGTCTACGAGCAGTACTTC. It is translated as CASSYPNSRTVYEQYF.

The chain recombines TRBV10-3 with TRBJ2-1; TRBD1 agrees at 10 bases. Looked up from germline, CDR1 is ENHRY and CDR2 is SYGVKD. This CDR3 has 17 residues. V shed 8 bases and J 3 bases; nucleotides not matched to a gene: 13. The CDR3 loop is CAISRGQGPIIYNEQFF. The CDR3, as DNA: TGTGCCATCTCTCGGGGACAGGGGCCGATAATCTACAATGAGCAGTTCTTC.

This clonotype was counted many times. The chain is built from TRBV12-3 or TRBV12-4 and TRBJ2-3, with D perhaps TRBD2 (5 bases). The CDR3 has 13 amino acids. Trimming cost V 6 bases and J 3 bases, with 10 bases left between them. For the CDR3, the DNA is TGTGCCAGCAGACCGGACTCAACAGATACGCAGTATTTT. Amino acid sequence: CASRPDSTDTQYF.

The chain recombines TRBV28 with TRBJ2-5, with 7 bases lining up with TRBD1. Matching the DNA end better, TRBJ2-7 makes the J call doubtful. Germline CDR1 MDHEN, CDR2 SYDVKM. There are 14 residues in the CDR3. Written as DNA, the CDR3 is TGTGCCAGCAGTCCGCTCGACAGGGATTACGAGCAGTACTTC. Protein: CASSPLDRDYEQYF.

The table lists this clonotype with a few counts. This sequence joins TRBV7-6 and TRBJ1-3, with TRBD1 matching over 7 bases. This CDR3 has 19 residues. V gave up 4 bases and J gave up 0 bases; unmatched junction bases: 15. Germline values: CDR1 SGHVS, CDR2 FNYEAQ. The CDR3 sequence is CASSSQRRRQGFSGNTIYF. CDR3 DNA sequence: TGTGCCAGCAGCTCACAACGGAGACGACAGGGTTTCTCTGGAAACACCATATATTTT.

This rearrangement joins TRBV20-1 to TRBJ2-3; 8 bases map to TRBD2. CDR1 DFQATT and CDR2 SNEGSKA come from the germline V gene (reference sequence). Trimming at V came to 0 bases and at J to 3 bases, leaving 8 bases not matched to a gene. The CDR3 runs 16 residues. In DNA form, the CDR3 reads TGCAGTGCTAGAGATCTCGTTAGCGGGGATACAGATACGCAGTATTTT. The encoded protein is CSARDLVSGDTDTQYF.

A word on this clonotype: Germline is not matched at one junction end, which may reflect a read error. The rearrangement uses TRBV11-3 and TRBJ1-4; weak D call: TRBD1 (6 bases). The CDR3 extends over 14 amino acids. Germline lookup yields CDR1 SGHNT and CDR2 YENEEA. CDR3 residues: CTSSLGRGNEKLFF. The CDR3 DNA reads TGTACCAGCAGCTTAGGCAGGGGTAATGAAAAACTGTTTTTT.

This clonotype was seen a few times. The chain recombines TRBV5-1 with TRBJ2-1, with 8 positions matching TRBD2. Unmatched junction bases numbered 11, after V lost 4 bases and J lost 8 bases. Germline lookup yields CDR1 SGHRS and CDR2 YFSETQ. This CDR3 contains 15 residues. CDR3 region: CASSLSGATFDEQFF. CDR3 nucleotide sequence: TGCGCCAGCAGCCTTAGCGGGGCGACGTTCGATGAGCAGTTCTTC.